Each of the 24 T cell receptor beta chains below was sequenced from the same sample in a study of vaccination and CD4 T cells after COVID-19. An Oncomine TCR Beta short-read assay was used to sequence the DNA from cultured CD4+ T cells. MiXCR, run by TCRdb on the PCR reads, gives a single entry per CDR3 protein. Found here are about 18,000 distinct CDR3 sequences, around 80% of them singletons; the top ten hold approximately 16%. The antigens of these receptors remain unknown. Treatment defined: approximately 11-day PBMC culture with coronavirus spike peptide pools or control peptides (ViraFEST assay). Sequenced here: CD4+ T cells from blood, cultured in vitro, sampled after SARS-CoV-2 vaccination. The receptor source for this set is a human donor who received a COVID-19 vaccine.

The V call is TRBV15, the J call TRBJ2-6; no firm D call. V lost 3 bases, J lost 0 bases, and 9 bases lay in between. Germline-derived CDR1 and CDR2 are LNHNV and YYDKDF (reference sequence). This CDR3 is built from 16 residues. The CDR3 protein is CATSSPVPSGANVLTF. In nucleotides, the CDR3 is TGTGCCACCAGCAGCCCCGTTCCCTCTGGGGCCAACGTCCTGACTTTC.

The rearrangement uses TRBV18 and TRBJ1-5; 9 positions match TRBD1. In germline, CDR1 is KGHSH, CDR2 LQKENI. This CDR3 is built from 14 residues. V was pared by 5 bases and J by 3 bases, with 2 bases of the junction left unmatched. The CDR3 DNA follows: TGTGCCAGCTCAGGACAGGGGACCAATCAGCCCCAGCATTTT. Translating it yields CASSGQGTNQPQHF.

The chain is built from TRBV27 and TRBJ1-1, with a weak D call TRBD1 (5 bases). V was trimmed by 0 bases and J by 5 bases, leaving 7 bases between them. The germline gives CDR1 MNHEY, CDR2 SMNVEV (reference sequence). The CDR3 sequence is 13 residues long. The CDR3 DNA sequence: TGTGCCAGCAGTTTATCGGGGCGAACTGAAGCTTTCTTT. Its translation is CASSLSGRTEAFF.

J is TRBJ1-1 and V is TRBV6-1, with D perhaps matching TRBD1 (5 bases). Germline V lookup: CDR1 MNHNS, CDR2 SASEGT. The CDR3 consists of 14 residues. The germline V and J ends were trimmed by 5 bases and 6 bases, with 16 bases remaining between them. DNA of the CDR3: TGTGCCAGCAGTCTAAACGGCCGGGGCGCTGAAGCTTTCTTT. It yields the protein CASSLNGRGAEAFF.

The chain joins TRBV6-1 to TRBJ1-5, with D maybe TRBD1 (6 bases). The CDR3 sequence is 12 residues long. Per the germline V gene, CDR1 is MNHNS and CDR2 is SASEGT. Deletions cut 11 bases from V and 4 bases from J, with 12 bases between. In nucleotides, the CDR3 is TGTGCCGGGCGAACAGGGAATCAGCCCCAGCATTTT. Amino acid sequence: CAGRTGNQPQHF.

The chain couples TRBV6-1 to TRBJ1-1; unclear D gene. Trimming cost V 6 bases and J 0 bases, with 8 bases left between them. Per germline, CDR1 MNHNS and CDR2 SASEGT. The CDR3 is 13 residues long. The CDR3 is CASSPRLNTEAFF. The CDR3 DNA is TGTGCCAGCAGCCCCCGCTTGAACACTGAAGCTTTCTTT.

The chain uses TRBV7-8 and TRBJ1-6; 8 bases match TRBD1. Germline V CDR1 and CDR2: SGHVS, FQNEAQ. The CDR3 runs 15 residues. Germline trimming cut 5 bases from V and 7 bases from J; bases unmatched to any gene: 7. The CDR3 coding sequence is TGTGCCAGCAGCGACTGGACAGGGCTCAATTCACCCCTCCACTTT. Its translation is CASSDWTGLNSPLHF.

This chain joins TRBV20-1 and TRBJ2-5; D might be TRBD1 (6 bases). Germline loops: CDR1 DFQATT, CDR2 SNEGSKA (reference sequence). Between the trimmed V and J ends, which lost 2 bases and 4 bases, there was a span of 14 bases. The CDR3 has 14 amino acids. CDR3 sequence reads: CSARSPGAGETQYF. CDR3 in DNA: TGCAGTGCTAGATCCCCAGGGGCGGGAGAGACCCAGTACTTC.

The V gene is TRBV6-5, the J gene TRBJ1-4; no clear D. The CDR3 loop spans 17 amino acids. V lost 2 bases and J 0 bases, leaving 13 bases between the germline ends. Germline assignment: CDR1 MNHEY and CDR2 SVGAGI. The CDR3 reads CASSYRRGSPTNEKLFF. CDR3 nucleotides: TGTGCCAGCAGTTACCGCCGAGGGAGCCCAACTAATGAAAAACTGTTTTTT.

The V and J genes are TRBV6-1 and TRBJ2-2; D call uncertain. The CDR3 has 13 amino acids. V lost 6 bases to trimming and J lost 1 base, with 6 bases between them. The germline V gene encodes CDR1 MNHNS and CDR2 SASEGT. The CDR3 region has the DNA TGTGCCAGCAGCGGGCAGAACACCGGGGAGCTGTTTTTT. Translated, it gives CASSGQNTGELFF.

The CDR3 sequence is CASSLSWTGGISYNSPLHF. In DNA, the CDR3 is TGTGCCAGCAGTTTGAGCTGGACAGGGGGCATTTCCTATAATTCACCCCTCCACTTT. This chain connects TRBV27 to TRBJ1-6; TRBD1 agrees at 11 bases. Germline assignment: CDR1 MNHEY and CDR2 SMNVEV (reference sequence). Germline trimming cut 3 bases from V and 1 base from J; bases unmatched to any gene: 8. CDR3 length equals 19 residues.

The chain recombines TRBV12-3 or TRBV12-4 with TRBJ1-2; maybe TRBD1 (5 bases). V was pared by 4 bases and J by 8 bases, with 14 bases between. The CDR3 length is 13 residues. CDR3 bases: TGTGCCAGCAGTTCAGTAGGACACCCAGGCTACACCTTC. As protein: CASSSVGHPGYTF.

This clonotype was picked up a small number of times. This chain joins TRBV7-9 and TRBJ1-2; D remains ambiguous. There are 15 residues in the CDR3. Trimming took off 5 bases at V and 5 bases at J, with 18 bases between the two ends. Germline lookup yields CDR1 SEHNR and CDR2 FQNEAQ (reference sequence). CDR3 sequence reads: CASSPIGLEVYGYTF. CDR3 DNA sequence: TGTGCCAGCAGCCCAATAGGGCTTGAAGTTTATGGCTACACCTTC. The variable domain in full, with the rest retrieved from reference TRBV7-9 and TRBJ1-2, is DTGVSQNPRHKITKRGQNVTFRCDPISEHNRLYWYRQTLGQGPEFLTYFQNEAQLEKSRLLSDRFSAERPKGSFSTLEIQRTEQGDSAMYLCASSPIGLEVYGYTFGSGTRLTVV.

The rearrangement links TRBV30 to TRBJ1-2, with 7 positions matching TRBD1. Germline assignment: CDR1 GTSNPN and CDR2 SVGIG (reference sequence). This CDR3 has 14 amino acids. J was trimmed by 7 bases and V by 2 bases; bases with no gene match: 10. CDR3 protein: CAWSPPYRGFGYTF. DNA for the CDR3: TGTGCCTGGAGTCCTCCTTACAGGGGTTTTGGCTACACCTTC.

V usage is TRBV30 and J usage is TRBJ2-6; D not resolved. Trimming removed 4 bases from V and 2 bases from J, with 0 bases in between. Germline CDR1 is GTSNPN and CDR2 is SVGIG (reference sequence). CDR3 length: 11 amino acids. The CDR3 DNA reads TGTGCCTGGACTGGGGCCAACGTCCTGACTTTC. It yields the protein CAWTGANVLTF. Filled out from reference TRBV30 and TRBJ2-6, the complete variable domain reads SQTIHQWPATLVQPVGSPLSLECTVEGTSNPNLYWYRQAAGRGLQLLFYSVGIGQISSEVPQNLSASRPQDRQFILSSKKLLLSDSGFYLCAWTGANVLTFGAGSRLTVL.

The chain links TRBV19 to TRBJ1-2; TRBD1 might be the D (5 bases). Trimming took 6 bases from V and 6 from J, leaving 11 bases between them. The CDR3 has 12 amino acids. Germline V gene data show CDR1 as LNHDA and CDR2 as SQIVND (reference sequence). CDR3 bases: TGTGCCAGTAGAAGGGGACCTGATGGCTACACCTTC. Its protein product is CASRRGPDGYTF.

The chain carries TRBV19 and TRBJ1-2; 7 bases line up with TRBD1. The ends lost 6 bases at V and 4 bases at J; junction bases unmatched: 14. Per the germline V gene, CDR1 is LNHDA and CDR2 is SQIVND (reference sequence). The CDR3 length is 16 residues. DNA of the CDR3: TGTGCCAGTAGGAGAAGAGACAGGGTAGTTACCTATGGCTACACCTTC. Translation gives CASRRRDRVVTYGYTF.

The V gene is TRBV24-1, the J gene TRBJ2-5; D call uncertain. The ends were cut back, 3 bases at V and 5 bases at J, with 15 bases in the middle. CDR1 is KGHDR and CDR2 is SFDVKD in the germline V gene. This CDR3 comprises 15 residues. The CDR3 nucleotides read TGTGCCACCAGTGATCCGGGTCCGTCGTCGGAGACCCAGTACTTC. It specifies CATSDPGPSSETQYF.

The gene calls are TRBV6-5 and TRBJ1-5, with TRBD1 matching 7 bases. The CDR3 has 16 amino acids. Germline V CDR1 and CDR2: MNHEY, SVGAGI. The V segment lost 2 bases and the J segment 2 bases; nucleotides outside the gene matches: 6. The CDR3 coding sequence is TGTGCCAGCAGTTACACCCGACAGGGTGGCAATCAGCCCCAGCATTTT. It encodes CASSYTRQGGNQPQHF.

This chain uses TRBV6-1 with TRBJ1-5; the match to TRBD1 covers 10 bases. The germline V gene encodes CDR1 MNHNS and CDR2 SASEGT. CDR3 size: 16 residues. With 4 bases clipped from V and 4 bases from J, the junction kept 7 bases outside the gene matches. The CDR3 DNA reads as TGTGCCAGCAGTGTTTTAACGGGACAGGGGAATCAGCCCCAGCATTTT. Its protein is CASSVLTGQGNQPQHF.

This clonotype was observed a few times. The rearrangement joins TRBV24-1 to TRBJ2-1; 8 positions agree with TRBD1. The V gene end was trimmed by 3 bases and the J gene end by 0 bases; junction bases not matched to a gene: 6. The CDR3 runs to 17 residues. Germline CDR1 is KGHDR and CDR2 is SFDVKD. CDR3 in amino acids: CATSDQSGGVSYNEQFF. CDR3 DNA: TGTGCCACCAGTGATCAATCAGGGGGCGTCTCCTACAATGAGCAGTTCTTC.

Here the CDR3 reads CAWSFTGGRAQYF. CDR3 nucleotide sequence: TGTGCCTGGAGTTTTACTGGGGGCCGGGCCCAGTACTTC. The chain links TRBV30 to TRBJ2-5, with TRBD1 as a possible D gene (6 bases). Between the trimmed V and J ends, which lost 2 bases and 9 bases, there was a span of 16 bases. The CDR3 consists of 13 residues. Per the germline V gene, CDR1 is GTSNPN and CDR2 is SVGIG (reference sequence).

In its sample, this clonotype was seen a few times. CDR3 nucleotides: TGCAGCGTCTTAGCGGGGCCGGGAGAGACCCAGTACTTC. Amino acids: CSVLAGPGETQYF. V and J are TRBV29-1 and TRBJ2-5; 8 positions match TRBD2. The CDR3 consists of 13 residues. Looked up from germline, CDR1 is SQVTM and CDR2 is ANQGSEA. The trim removed 6 bases at V and 4 bases at J, leaving 7 bases unmatched.

The chain links TRBV12-3 or TRBV12-4 to TRBJ1-3; D is unclear. This CDR3 is 12 amino acids long. V was cut by 6 bases and J by 6 bases, with 9 bases left in between. The CDR3 reads CASSLEVNTIYF. For the CDR3, the DNA is TGTGCCAGCAGCCTTGAGGTAAACACCATATATTTT.